The 5 T cell receptor beta chains given below trace back to one sample, sequenced in a study of T cell repertoires in cytomegalovirus infection (dated by TCRdb to 2018 to 2020). Sequenced using an Illumina HiSeq 1500. The raw public reads went through TCRdb reprocessing: fastp at Q25, MiXCR clone calling, in-frame beta chains kept. Here each entry gathers all rows of one CDR3 protein and keeps the most common genes and DNA. The sample table holds a few hundred thousand distinct CDR3 sequences, of which approximately 30% were seen once. Of the sample, roughly 14% falls within the top ten clones. Their antigens are not known. Explained via the paper, the treatment or condition label denotes: in vitro stimulation with specific CMV peptide epitopes to enrich CMV-specific T cells. Material: cultured PBMCs, obtained from culture after CMV antigen stimulation. The receptors were sampled from a human donor in good health (CMV status not recorded). Some clones in this sample may be carry-over from other donors' samples.

This clonotype was counted many times. The junction and the germline gene differ at one end; a read error may be behind it. The chain couples TRBV12-3 or TRBV12-4 to TRBJ2-1; D gene uncertain. The CDR3 spans 13 residues. CDR3 amino acids: CASSLVGSNEQFF. CDR3 in DNA: TGTGCCAGCAGCTTAGTAGGGTCCAATGAGCAGTTCTTC.

The chain is built from TRBV19 and TRBJ1-2; 7 nucleotides agree with TRBD1. The CDR3 runs to 15 residues. CDR1 is LNHDA and CDR2 is SQIVND in the germline V gene (reference sequence). The J segment lost 2 bases and the V segment lost 5 bases, leaving 8 bases of the junction unmatched. The CDR3 is CASSPETGTNYGYTF. The CDR3 DNA follows: TGTGCCAGTAGTCCCGAGACAGGGACCAACTATGGCTACACCTTC.

This clonotype has a count of ten or more. The CDR3 DNA is TGCAGTGCTAGGGTTAGGGACCGGGACACCGGGGAGCTGTTTTTT. Protein product: CSARVRDRDTGELFF. This chain joins TRBV20-1 and TRBJ2-2; D possibly matches TRBD1 or TRBD2 (5 bases each). Deletions cut 3 bases from V and 3 bases from J, with 14 bases between. This CDR3 has 15 residues. Germline V gives CDR1 DFQATT, CDR2 SNEGSKA (reference sequence).

The chain joins TRBV6-5 to TRBJ1-3; D unclear. V lost 4 bases and J lost 4, with 14 bases in between. The CDR3 length is 15 residues. The germline V gene encodes CDR1 MNHEY and CDR2 SVGAGI. CDR3 coding DNA: TGTGCCAGCAGTTTGGGGATCCCGGCGGGAAACACCATATATTTT. Its protein is CASSLGIPAGNTIYF.

This clonotype was recorded only once. This chain joins TRBV29-1 and TRBJ1-1; D may be TRBD1 (5 bases). This CDR3 has 12 amino acids. V was trimmed by 7 bases and J by 4 bases, leaving 13 bases between them. Per germline, CDR1 SQVTM and CDR2 ANQGSEA. The CDR3 sequence: CSARQRPTEAFF. CDR3 coding DNA: TGCAGCGCCCGACAGCGGCCCACTGAAGCTTTCTTT.